This passage covers 18 T cell receptor beta chains from one sample sequenced in a study of cytomegalovirus exposure and HLA in healthy donors (dated by TCRdb to 2017 to 2019). The library came from the immunoSEQ multiplex PCR assay. For the multiplex PCR, a mixture combining 60 forward primers for TCR Vbeta segments and 13 reverse primers for TCR Jbeta segments was used. The table comes from immuneACCESS by way of TCRdb, which keeps in-frame sequences with V and J called. Part of the clones is missing from these tables; in studies checked, under half for an unresolved V gene and the rest for unknown reasons. The sample yields under 140,000 clones; approximately 80% were counted once. The ten biggest clones cover roughly 2.9% of the sample. Sequenced input: PBMCs. The receptors were gathered from a woman between 55 and 75 years old in good health and CMV-seropositive.

The V gene is TRBV5-1, the J gene TRBJ2-2, with D unresolved. Germline V lookup: CDR1 SGHRS, CDR2 YFSETQ. The CDR3 runs to 14 residues. Trimming left V 3 bases short and J 3 bases short, with 9 bases between. This CDR3 reads CASSSGSDTGELFF. Written as DNA, the CDR3 is TGCGCCAGCAGCTCAGGATCGGACACCGGGGAGCTGTTTTTT.

The CDR3 DNA sequence: TGTGCCAGCAGCGGGCTGGGCAGCTACACCTTC. Translating it yields CASSGLGSYTF. The chain employs TRBV9 and TRBJ1-2; D unclear. V was cut by 3 bases and J by 9 bases, with 9 bases left in between. This CDR3 comprises 11 residues. CDR1 is SGDLS and CDR2 is YYNGEE in the germline V gene. The whole variable domain, filled in from reference TRBV9 and TRBJ1-2, reads DSGVTQTPKHLITATGQRVTLRCSPRSGDLSVYWYQQSLDQGLQFLIQYYNGEERAKGNILERFSAQQFPDLHSELNLSSLELGDSALYFCASSGLGSYTFGSGTRLTVV.

The chain combines TRBV7-8 with TRBJ2-7; TRBD1 aligns across 9 bases. The V gene's germline CDR1 is SGHVS and CDR2 FQNEAQ. The CDR3 has 16 amino acids. V was pared by 5 bases and J by 3 bases, with 11 bases of the junction left unmatched. CDR3 protein: CASSPRGQGEGYEQYF. CDR3 DNA: TGTGCCAGCAGCCCAAGGGGACAGGGAGAAGGCTACGAGCAGTACTTC. The variable domain in full, completed from reference TRBV7-8 and TRBJ2-7, reads GAGVSQSPRYKVAKRGQDVALRCDPISGHVSLFWYQQALGQGPEFLTYFQNEAQLDKSGLPSDRFFAERPEGSVSTLKIQRTQQEDSAVYLCASSPRGQGEGYEQYFGPGTRLTVT.

This clone has at least ten counts. The genes are TRBV7-9 and TRBJ2-1; 7 positions agree with TRBD2. The CDR3 covers 14 residues. Germline V gene lookup returns CDR1 SEHNR and CDR2 FQNEAQ (reference sequence). The trim removed 2 bases at V and 7 bases at J, leaving 5 bases unmatched. The CDR3 DNA is TGTGCCAGCAGCTTACAAGCGGGAACTAATGAGCAGTTCTTC. It codes for CASSLQAGTNEQFF.

This chain links TRBV30 with TRBJ2-1; 12 nucleotides agree with TRBD1. The V and J ends lost 4 bases and 0 bases, in that order; junction bases with no gene match: 16. Germline CDR1 is GTSNPN and CDR2 is SVGIG (reference sequence). The CDR3 sequence is 20 residues long. For the CDR3, the DNA is TGTGCCTGGACCAAAAAGGGGGACAGGGGGCATAAGGGCTCCTACAATGAGCAGTTCTTC. It encodes CAWTKKGDRGHKGSYNEQFF.

The chain uses TRBV25-1 and TRBJ2-3; perhaps TRBD2 as D (6 bases). V was clipped by 8 bases and J by 2 bases, with 14 bases between them. CDR1 is MGHDK, CDR2 SYGVNS, per germline. This CDR3 contains 14 residues. The CDR3 nucleotides read TGTGCCAGCTCGGGGCGGGGTTACACAGATACGCAGTATTTT. It codes for CASSGRGYTDTQYF.

The genes are TRBV29-1 and TRBJ2-7, with 8 bases fitting TRBD1. This CDR3 is built from 12 residues. CDR1 and CDR2 from the germline V gene are SQVTM and ANQGSEA. The trim removed 7 bases at V and 2 bases at J, leaving 4 bases unmatched. CDR3 nucleotide sequence: TGCAGCGCTGGGGACAGGCCCTACGAGCAGTACTTC. Protein sequence: CSAGDRPYEQYF.

V gene TRBV5-1 combines with J gene TRBJ1-3; a weak D match, TRBD1 (5 bases). The CDR3 contains 16 residues. V was pared by 0 bases and J by 1 base, with 11 bases between. Germline V gene data show CDR1 as SGHRS and CDR2 as YFSETQ. Written as DNA, the CDR3 is TGCGCCAGCAGCTTGGCAGGGATTGGGTCTGGAAACACCATATATTTT. Translating it yields CASSLAGIGSGNTIYF.

V gene TRBV10-2 combines with J gene TRBJ1-2; perhaps TRBD1 as D (6 bases). The CDR3 extends over 14 amino acids. V was cut by 2 bases and J by 4 bases, with 11 bases left in between. Germline V gene lookup returns CDR1 WSHSY and CDR2 SAAADI. CDR3 nucleotides: TGCGCCAGCAGTGAGACAGGGATTGGCTATGGCTACACCTTC. It encodes CASSETGIGYGYTF.

Only a few counts were recorded for this clone. The rearrangement joins TRBV10-2 to TRBJ2-2, with 7 bases identical to TRBD2. J lost 7 bases, V lost 6 bases, and 2 bases had no gene match. This CDR3 is built from 12 residues. Germline V gene sequence: CDR1 WSHSY, CDR2 SAAADI. In DNA form, the CDR3 reads TGCGCCAGCAGAGGACTAGTCGGGGAGCTGTTTTTT. Amino acid sequence: CASRGLVGELFF.

The CDR3, as DNA: TGTGCTAGTGGTTTGGCGGGACTAGCGGATACTAGCACAGATACGCAGTATTTT. It codes for CASGLAGLADTSTDTQYF. The rearrangement uses TRBV12-5 and TRBJ2-3; 11 positions match TRBD2. From germline, CDR1 is LGHNT and CDR2 FRNRAP. This CDR3 comprises 18 residues. V lost 1 base to trimming and J lost 0 bases; unmatched junction nucleotides: 6. The full variable domain, completed using reference TRBV12-5 and TRBJ2-3, is DARVTQTPRHKVTEMGQEVTMRCQPILGHNTVFWYRQTMMQGLELLAYFRNRAPLDDSGMPKDRFSAEMPDATLATLKIQPSEPRDSAVYFCASGLAGLADTSTDTQYFGPGTRLTVL.

This chain connects TRBV5-1 to TRBJ2-7, with 7 bases that match TRBD1. This CDR3 spans 16 amino acids. With 4 bases clipped from V and 0 bases from J, the junction kept 10 bases outside the gene matches. Germline values: CDR1 SGHRS, CDR2 YFSETQ. As DNA, the CDR3 is TGCGCCAGCAGCCTACCCGGACAGGATTACTCCTACGAGCAGTACTTC. This encodes CASSLPGQDYSYEQYF.

This chain uses TRBV21-1 with TRBJ2-1; TRBD2, the D gene given by the table, was not confirmed from the DNA. TRBV21-1 is a pseudogene segment. The CDR3 spans 15 residues. The CDR3 spells CASSRGLAGVGEQFF. DNA for the CDR3: TGTGCCAGCAGCAGGGGACTAGCGGGAGTAGGTGAGCAGTTCTTC.

The gene calls are TRBV5-5 and TRBJ2-7; 7 bases map to TRBD1. CDR1 is SGHKS, CDR2 YYEKEE, per germline (reference sequence). After removal of 5 bases from V and 7 bases from J, the junction contained 12 bases not matched to a gene. There are 14 residues in the CDR3. CDR3 nucleotide sequence: TGTGCCAGCAGTCCGGGACAGCTTTTACGAGAGCAGTACTTC. It translates to CASSPGQLLREQYF.

V gene TRBV7-9 combines with J gene TRBJ2-7; D is ambiguous. CDR1 and CDR2 (germline): SEHNR, FQNEAQ (reference sequence). The CDR3 length is 13 residues. Trimming took 5 bases from V and 0 from J, leaving 8 bases between them. DNA for the CDR3: TGTGCCAGCAGCCCGCGACACTCCTACGAGCAGTACTTC. It codes for CASSPRHSYEQYF.

The rearrangement uses TRBV7-9 and TRBJ2-1; 10 bases are shared with TRBD2. Trimming cost V 1 base and J 5 bases; bases outside gene matches: 8. The germline V gene encodes CDR1 SEHNR and CDR2 FQNEAQ (reference sequence). The length of the CDR3 is 17 residues. For the CDR3, the DNA is TGTGCCAGCAGCTTAGGGTCCGGGACTAGCGCCCACAATGAGCAGTTCTTC. It translates to CASSLGSGTSAHNEQFF. Full variable domain (rest looked up from reference TRBV7-9 and TRBJ2-1): DTGVSQNPRHKITKRGQNVTFRCDPISEHNRLYWYRQTLGQGPEFLTYFQNEAQLEKSRLLSDRFSAERPKGSFSTLEIQRTEQGDSAMYLCASSLGSGTSAHNEQFFGPGTRLTVL.

The chain is built from TRBV18 and TRBJ1-4; perhaps TRBD1 as D (5 bases). Germline-derived CDR1 and CDR2 are KGHSH and LQKENI. V shed 9 bases and J shed 4 bases, with 12 bases lying between them. The CDR3 extends over 13 amino acids. DNA of the CDR3: TGTGCCAGTACGACAGCACTTAATGAAAAACTGTTTTTT. Its translation: CASTTALNEKLFF.

The CDR3 sequence: CASSLAIGTGVSGANVLTF. For the CDR3, the DNA is TGTGCCAGCAGCTTAGCGATTGGGACAGGAGTCTCTGGGGCCAACGTCCTGACTTTC. V is TRBV7-9 and J is TRBJ2-6, with TRBD1 identical over 8 bases. V shed 0 bases, J shed 0 bases, and the junction held 7 bases outside the gene matches. The CDR3 is 19 residues long. CDR1 is SEHNR, CDR2 FQNEAQ, per germline (reference sequence).